These 31 T cell receptor beta chains originate from one sample sequenced in a study of blood T cell repertoires in COVID-19. Sequencing was performed with immunoSEQ multiplex PCR; in TCRdb, only in-frame clones are kept and a portion is missing. The repertoire consists of 130,000 to 150,000 clones, with about 86% occurring once and the leading ten covering roughly 8.2%. Sequencing input: peripheral blood. Receptors originate from a human donor in a cohort sampled during active COVID-19.

V is TRBV5-6 and J is TRBJ2-7; 8 bases align to TRBD2. J lost 2 bases, V lost 2 bases, and 3 bases had no gene match. Germline CDR1 and CDR2: SGHDT and YYEEEE. The CDR3 runs 14 residues. DNA of the CDR3: TGTGCCAGCAGCTTCGGTAGCGGGACCTACGAGCAGTACTTC. Its translation is CASSFGSGTYEQYF.

The gene calls are TRBV21-1 and TRBJ2-4; the table gives TRBD1 as D, unverified against the DNA. TRBV21-1 is assigned pseudogene status. This CDR3 region has 15 residues. The CDR3 loop is CASSKSRTGRNIQYF. In nucleotides, the CDR3 is TGTGCCAGCAGCAAATCGCGGACAGGGCGAAACATTCAGTACTTC.

The chain links TRBV2 to TRBJ2-7, with TRBD2 as a possible D gene (6 bases). The V gene lost 6 bases and the J gene lost 3 bases, with 12 bases spanning the gap. The germline gives CDR1 SNHLY, CDR2 FYNNEI. This CDR3 comprises 13 residues. CDR3: CASSLWGDYEQYF. CDR3 bases: TGTGCCAGCAGCTTATGGGGGGACTACGAGCAGTACTTC.

J is TRBJ2-7 and V is TRBV4-2, with 8 bases matching TRBD2. The V segment lost 1 base and the J segment 5 bases; nucleotides outside the gene matches: 7. The CDR3 consists of 15 residues. Germline CDR1 is LGHNA and CDR2 is YNFKEQ. CDR3 amino acids: CASSQGRGGRDEQYF. The CDR3 DNA sequence: TGTGCCAGCAGCCAAGGCCGGGGGGGCAGAGACGAGCAGTACTTC.

This chain links TRBV5-1 with TRBJ2-2; no clear D gene. There are 13 residues in the CDR3. V shed 4 bases and J shed 6 bases, with 10 bases lying between them. CDR1 and CDR2 (germline): SGHRS, YFSETQ. CDR3 DNA sequence: TGCGCCAGCAGCAGCGATTCGGCCGGGGAGCTGTTTTTT. This gives the protein CASSSDSAGELFF.

V and J are TRBV4-2 and TRBJ2-2; 8 nucleotides line up with TRBD1. This CDR3 has 15 residues. Germline CDR1 reads LGHNA; CDR2 reads YNFKEQ. Trimming cost V 4 bases and J 7 bases; bases outside gene matches: 8. The CDR3 protein is CASSRKDREGGELFF. In nucleotides, the CDR3 is TGTGCCAGCAGCCGCAAGGACAGGGAAGGCGGGGAGCTGTTTTTT.

The chain couples TRBV2 to TRBJ2-7; maybe TRBD2 (6 bases). Per germline, CDR1 SNHLY and CDR2 FYNNEI. Between the trimmed V and J ends, which lost 1 base and 10 bases, there was a span of 11 bases. The CDR3 has 12 residues. DNA for the CDR3: TGTGCCAGCAGTGAAGGCCTAGCGCGCCAGTACTTC. Its translation: CASSEGLARQYF.

The chain is built from TRBV5-6 and TRBJ2-7; D perhaps matches TRBD1 (5 bases). The germline V gene has CDR1 SGHDT and CDR2 YYEEEE. V lost 7 bases to trimming and J lost 0 bases, with 26 bases between them. The CDR3 length is 18 residues. The CDR3: CASLQTGRQGPSSYEQYF. The CDR3 nucleotides are TGTGCCAGCCTCCAAACTGGTAGGCAGGGCCCGTCCTCCTACGAGCAGTACTTC.

The V and J genes are TRBV10-3 and TRBJ1-6; unclear D gene. This CDR3 region has 17 residues. V lost 0 bases and J lost 0, with 9 bases in between. CDR1 is ENHRY, CDR2 SYGVKD, per germline. The CDR3 here is CAISESWSSSYNSPLHF. In nucleotides, the CDR3 is TGTGCCATCAGTGAGTCATGGAGTAGCTCCTATAATTCACCCCTCCACTTT.

The chain employs TRBV5-1 and TRBJ2-5; D perhaps matches TRBD2 (6 bases). Trimming removed 4 bases from V and 5 bases from J, with 21 bases in between. CDR3 length: 16 amino acids. Germline loops: CDR1 SGHRS, CDR2 YFSETQ. Written as DNA, the CDR3 is TGCGCCAGCAGCCCCAATTCGTGGGGGGTCGGGGAGACCCAGTACTTC. Amino acids: CASSPNSWGVGETQYF.

In its sample, this clone was seen once. This chain uses TRBV28 with TRBJ2-7, with D tentatively TRBD1 (6 bases). The CDR3 loop spans 13 amino acids. The V gene lost 8 bases and the J gene lost 6 bases, with 17 bases spanning the gap. Germline values: CDR1 MDHEN, CDR2 SYDVKM. The CDR3 DNA follows: TGTGCCAGCTCCTTGACAGGCGTCGGCGAGCAGTACTTC. It specifies CASSLTGVGEQYF.

V gene TRBV5-4 combines with J gene TRBJ2-3; D ambiguous. Trimming took off 3 bases at V and 4 bases at J, with 12 bases between the two ends. The CDR3 has 14 amino acids. The germline CDR1 and CDR2 sequences are SGHNT and YYREEE (reference sequence). This chain's CDR3 is CASSSDSWADTQYF. The CDR3 DNA is TGTGCCAGCAGCTCAGACTCGTGGGCAGATACGCAGTATTTT.

There are a few counts of this clone. The chain joins TRBV2 to TRBJ2-1; D unclear. Germline CDR1 is SNHLY and CDR2 is FYNNEI. Trimming cost V 10 bases and J 4 bases, with 17 bases left between them. The length of the CDR3 is 14 residues. CDR3 nucleotide sequence: TGTGCCACCCGACAAGGTTACGGATACAATGAGCAGTTCTTC. It specifies CATRQGYGYNEQFF.

The chain links TRBV9 to TRBJ2-2, with TRBD1 as a possible D gene (6 bases). V was clipped by 0 bases and J by 3 bases, with 9 bases between them. From germline, CDR1 is SGDLS and CDR2 YYNGEE. The CDR3 totals 15 residues. CDR3 nucleotide sequence: TGTGCCAGCAGCGTAGAGGACAGCTACACCGGGGAGCTGTTTTTT. Residues: CASSVEDSYTGELFF. The entire variable domain, with the rest obtained from reference TRBV9 and TRBJ2-2, is as follows: DSGVTQTPKHLITATGQRVTLRCSPRSGDLSVYWYQQSLDQGLQFLIQYYNGEERAKGNILERFSAQQFPDLHSELNLSSLELGDSALYFCASSVEDSYTGELFFGEGSRLTVL.

The chain couples TRBV5-1 to TRBJ2-7; 8 bases are a match to TRBD1. The trim removed 6 bases at V and 5 bases at J, leaving 10 bases unmatched. The germline V gene encodes CDR1 SGHRS and CDR2 YFSETQ. The CDR3 has 14 residues. The CDR3 bases are TGCGCCAGCAAGAGGACAGGGCAGCGCGACGAGCAGTACTTC. Its protein product is CASKRTGQRDEQYF.

The chain is built from TRBV9 and TRBJ2-3; a possible D gene is TRBD2 (6 bases). Trimming took 3 bases from V and 2 from J, leaving 7 bases between them. Germline V gene lookup returns CDR1 SGDLS and CDR2 YYNGEE. The CDR3 totals 13 residues. The CDR3 loop is CASSGLVTDTQYF. The CDR3 DNA sequence: TGTGCCAGCAGCGGACTAGTCACAGATACGCAGTATTTT.

This clone was observed a few times. The rearrangement links TRBV7-3 to TRBJ2-1; TRBD1 agrees at 7 bases. In germline, CDR1 is SGHTA, CDR2 FQGTGA. V was clipped by 4 bases and J by 0 bases; unmatched bases: 6. This CDR3 has 16 amino acids. The chain's CDR3 is CASSSQGRSSYNEQFF. Written as DNA, the CDR3 is TGTGCCAGCAGCTCACAGGGGAGAAGCTCCTACAATGAGCAGTTCTTC.

The V and J genes are TRBV5-1 and TRBJ2-7, with TRBD1 matching 7 bases. Trimming at V came to 3 bases and at J to 2 bases, leaving 5 bases not matched to a gene. Germline CDR1 SGHRS, CDR2 YFSETQ. CDR3 length: 14 residues. CDR3 sequence: CASSWAGTAYEQYF. The CDR3 coding sequence is TGCGCCAGCAGCTGGGCCGGGACAGCCTACGAGCAGTACTTC.

V usage is TRBV29-1 and J usage is TRBJ1-2; TRBD1 might be the D (5 bases). CDR1 is SQVTM and CDR2 is ANQGSEA in the germline V gene. This CDR3 has 13 amino acids. V dropped 1 base and J dropped 3 bases, with 9 bases sitting between them. The DNA for the CDR3 is TGCAGCGTTGAAGGGGGCGGCGACTATGGCTACACCTTC. It encodes CSVEGGGDYGYTF.

The genes are TRBV11-2 and TRBJ2-1, with 13 bases aligning to TRBD2. With 6 bases clipped from V and 4 bases from J, the junction kept 6 bases outside the gene matches. The CDR3 runs 16 residues. The germline V gene encodes CDR1 SGHAT and CDR2 FQNNGV. DNA of the CDR3: TGTGCCAGCAGACTGGGACTAGCGGGATTGTACAATGAGCAGTTCTTC. Its protein is CASRLGLAGLYNEQFF.

The chain links TRBV7-9 to TRBJ2-7; TRBD2 might be the D (6 bases). The CDR3 loop spans 16 amino acids. The V end lost 1 base, the J end lost 7 bases, and 20 bases lay between the germline ends. Per germline, CDR1 SEHNR and CDR2 FQNEAQ (reference sequence). The DNA for the CDR3 is TGTGCCAGCAGCTTAGACTCGGGACTGGACGCCTTGGAGCAGTACTTC. Protein: CASSLDSGLDALEQYF.

The chain links TRBV27 to TRBJ2-2, with a possible D match to TRBD2 (5 bases). V dropped 2 bases and J dropped 2 bases, with 12 bases sitting between them. Germline lookup yields CDR1 MNHEY and CDR2 SMNVEV (reference sequence). The length of the CDR3 is 16 residues. The CDR3 sequence: CASSLRGRVNTGELFF. The CDR3 region has the DNA TGTGCCAGCAGTTTACGGGGTCGTGTTAACACCGGGGAGCTGTTTTTT.

This clone appeared once. At one end, the junction sequence differs from germline, possibly due to a read error. The J gene is TRBJ2-1, the V gene TRBV6-6, with TRBD2 matching over 13 bases. This CDR3 comprises 20 residues. Germline V gene data show CDR1 as MNHNY and CDR2 as SVGAGI (reference sequence). CDR3 DNA sequence: TGTGCCAGCAGCTACTACTCGGGACTAGCGGGGACCCTCTCCTACAATGAGCAGTTCTTC. Amino acid sequence: CASSYYSGLAGTLSYNEQFF.

The chain recombines TRBV5-1 with TRBJ2-5; 13 bases match TRBD2. CDR3 length: 15 residues. Germline V gene lookup returns CDR1 SGHRS and CDR2 YFSETQ. V dropped 4 bases and J dropped 5; count of bases not matched to a gene: 5. CDR3 DNA sequence: TGCGCCAGCAGCGGGACTAGCGGGACACTCGAGACCCAGTACTTC. This sequence encodes CASSGTSGTLETQYF.

V is TRBV29-1 and J is TRBJ2-7, with 10 bases matching TRBD2. The CDR3 is made up of 15 amino acids. In germline, CDR1 is SQVTM, CDR2 ANQGSEA. J gave up 3 bases and V 4 bases, and 9 bases lay outside the gene matches. The CDR3 sequence: CSVGASGRKGYEQYF. The DNA of the CDR3 is TGCAGCGTTGGGGCTAGCGGGAGAAAAGGCTACGAGCAGTACTTC.

This clone was found once. The chain has TRBV2 and TRBJ1-1, with D unresolved. The CDR3 consists of 15 residues. V was trimmed by 5 bases and J by 1 base, leaving 14 bases between them. Germline-derived CDR1 and CDR2 are SNHLY and FYNNEI. CDR3 in DNA: TGTGCCAGCAGTCCACGACAACTGCGGAACACTGAAGCTTTCTTT. Protein product: CASSPRQLRNTEAFF. The whole variable domain, filled in from reference TRBV2 and TRBJ1-1, reads EPEVTQTPSHQVTQMGQEVILRCVPISNHLYFYWYRQILGQKVEFLVSFYNNEISEKSEIFDDQFSVERPDGSNFTLKIRSTKLEDSAMYFCASSPRQLRNTEAFFGQGTRLTVV.

With respect to this clone: The sample carries other DNA sequences with the same CDR3. The gene calls are TRBV9 and TRBJ2-5; 13 bases fit TRBD2. This CDR3 has 16 residues. In germline, CDR1 is SGDLS, CDR2 YYNGEE. Trimming took 0 bases from V and 5 from J; bases not matched to a gene: 4. The CDR3 spells CASSVGLAGGGETQYF. The CDR3 DNA is TGTGCCAGCAGCGTAGGACTAGCGGGAGGTGGGGAGACCCAGTACTTC.

The chain combines TRBV28 with TRBJ1-3, with D perhaps matching TRBD1 (6 bases). This CDR3 region has 16 residues. Germline V gene lookup returns CDR1 MDHEN and CDR2 SYDVKM. The V end lost 6 bases, the J end lost 3 bases, and 18 bases lay between the germline ends. CDR3 bases: TGTGCCAGCAGGGAGCCCTCCAGGGGAAGTGGAAACACCATATATTTT. Translated, it gives CASREPSRGSGNTIYF.

V usage is TRBV9 and J usage is TRBJ1-2, with a possible D match to TRBD1 (5 bases). Germline V lookup: CDR1 SGDLS, CDR2 YYNGEE. Deletions cut 3 bases from V and 2 bases from J, with 14 bases between. The CDR3 is 15 residues long. DNA for the CDR3: TGTGCCAGCAGCGACGGACAATCAATAAACTATGGCTACACCTTC. It encodes CASSDGQSINYGYTF. Drawing the rest from reference TRBV9 and TRBJ1-2, the complete variable domain is DSGVTQTPKHLITATGQRVTLRCSPRSGDLSVYWYQQSLDQGLQFLIQYYNGEERAKGNILERFSAQQFPDLHSELNLSSLELGDSALYFCASSDGQSINYGYTFGSGTRLTVV.

The rearrangement uses TRBV28 and TRBJ2-7; 8 nucleotides align to TRBD1. CDR3 length: 14 amino acids. CDR1 and CDR2 (germline): MDHEN, SYDVKM. Trimming cost V 7 bases and J 4 bases; bases outside gene matches: 9. The CDR3 DNA reads as TGTGCCAGCACCATCCGGACAGGGATGTACGAGCAGTACTTC. Translated, it gives CASTIRTGMYEQYF.

The table lists this clone with a count of one. V and J are TRBV10-2 and TRBJ1-4; no definite D call. Germline V gives CDR1 WSHSY, CDR2 SAAADI. V lost 4 bases and J lost 0, with 9 bases in between. The CDR3 totals 15 residues. The CDR3 loop is CASSVGLATNEKLFF. In DNA form, the CDR3 reads TGCGCCAGCAGTGTAGGACTTGCAACTAATGAAAAACTGTTTTTT.